Listed below are T cell receptor beta chains from one sample, sequenced in a study of beta chain bispecific antibodies for T cell cancers. TCRdb processed the 5' RACE reads anew with MiXCR; each CDR3 protein has one entry. This table has tens of thousands of distinct CDR3 sequences, about 2% appearing once. No antigen has been assigned to these receptors. Sample: healthy donor T cells cultured with leukemia cells, taken from a culture containing a bispecific antibody targeting TCR Vbeta12. Receptors were obtained from a human donor in good health. Some clones in this sample may be carry-over from other donors' samples. The CDR3 runs from the conserved cysteine through the conserved F or W.

v_call: TRBV20-1
cdr3_aa: CSAKQGAGEQYF

v_call: TRBV9
cdr3_aa: CASSVAGIYGYTF

v_call: TRBV21-1
cdr3_aa: CASTAGTASEQYF

v_call: TRBV19
cdr3_aa: CASSIGHTQYF

v_call: TRBV28
cdr3_aa: CATQNTGELFF

v_call: TRBV7-9
cdr3_aa: CASNLGGSNQPQHF

v_call: TRBV18
cdr3_aa: CASSPIMLGGSTNYGYTF

v_call: TRBV4-2
cdr3_aa: CASSQDEQGIGNSPLHF

v_call: TRBV7-8
cdr3_aa: CASSLLEAWDTIYF

v_call: TRBV7-3
cdr3_aa: CASSRAQGDTGELFF

v_call: TRBV6-5
cdr3_aa: CASSYAPWGQLKTEAFF

v_call: TRBV12-3/TRBV12-4
cdr3_aa: CASSLPTSGGPEETQYF

v_call: TRBV3-1
cdr3_aa: CASSLRQCSPLHF

v_call: TRBV12-3/TRBV12-4
cdr3_aa: CASTLGTVYGYTF

v_call: TRBV7-9
cdr3_aa: CAAPEGTSGTGETQYF

v_call: TRBV5-6
cdr3_aa: CASSFGGLASNEQFF

v_call: TRBV7-2
cdr3_aa: CASSLAYGDSTTNEKLFF

v_call: TRBV27
cdr3_aa: CASSPRTGSNQPQHF

v_call: TRBV4-1
cdr3_aa: CASSLGTLSSYEQYF

v_call: TRBV30
cdr3_aa: CAWSPWGHPQANTGELFF

v_call: TRBV5-1
cdr3_aa: CASSLTDRQETQYF

v_call: TRBV18
cdr3_aa: CASSPSGTGFYEQYF

v_call: TRBV6-2/TRBV6-3
cdr3_aa: CASSTGQIPGPTEAFF

v_call: TRBV5-5
cdr3_aa: CASSDPGQEYQETQYF

v_call: TRBV10-3
cdr3_aa: CAISGIRTAEAFF

v_call: TRBV12-5
cdr3_aa: CASGLGQGTSYEQYF

v_call: TRBV5-1
cdr3_aa: CASISPGEEQFF

v_call: TRBV7-9
cdr3_aa: CASSLANWGGDTEAFF

v_call: TRBV12-3/TRBV12-4
cdr3_aa: CASSSPGHGNTEAFF

v_call: TRBV9
cdr3_aa: CASSAQGARTDTQYF

v_call: TRBV12-3/TRBV12-4
cdr3_aa: CASSLWSNEQFF

v_call: TRBV19
cdr3_aa: CASSITNTEAFF

v_call: TRBV13
cdr3_aa: CASSFAQGAQETQYF